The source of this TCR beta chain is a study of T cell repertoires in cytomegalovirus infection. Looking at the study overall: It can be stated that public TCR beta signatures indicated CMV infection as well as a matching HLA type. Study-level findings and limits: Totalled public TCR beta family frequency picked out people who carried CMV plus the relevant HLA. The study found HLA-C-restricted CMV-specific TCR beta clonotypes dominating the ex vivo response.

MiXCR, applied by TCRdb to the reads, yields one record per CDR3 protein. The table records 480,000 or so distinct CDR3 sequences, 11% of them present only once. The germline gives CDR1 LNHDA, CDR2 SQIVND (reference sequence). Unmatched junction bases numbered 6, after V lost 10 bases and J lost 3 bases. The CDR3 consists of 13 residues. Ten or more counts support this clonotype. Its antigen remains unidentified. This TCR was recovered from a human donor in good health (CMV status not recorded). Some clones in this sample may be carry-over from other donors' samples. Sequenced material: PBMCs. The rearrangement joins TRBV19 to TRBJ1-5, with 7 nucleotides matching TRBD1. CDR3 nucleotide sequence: TGTGCCACCCTGGACAGGACCAATCAGCCCCAGCATTTT. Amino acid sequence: CATLDRTNQPQHF.